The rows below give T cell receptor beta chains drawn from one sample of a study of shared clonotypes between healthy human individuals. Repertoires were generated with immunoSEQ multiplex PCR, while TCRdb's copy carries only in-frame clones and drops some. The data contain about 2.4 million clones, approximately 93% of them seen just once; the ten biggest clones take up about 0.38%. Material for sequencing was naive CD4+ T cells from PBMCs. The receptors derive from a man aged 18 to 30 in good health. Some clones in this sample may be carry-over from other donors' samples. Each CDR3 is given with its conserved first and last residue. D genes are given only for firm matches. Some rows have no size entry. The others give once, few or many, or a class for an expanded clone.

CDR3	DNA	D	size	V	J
CASSPLMRDTEAFF	TGTGCCAGCAGCCCTCTAATGAGGGACACTGAAGCTTTCTTT	-	-	TRBV7-8	TRBJ1-1
CASSRDPPGDEQFF	TGTGCCAGCAGCCGGGACCCACCCGGGGATGAGCAGTTCTTC	-	-	TRBV6-5	TRBJ2-1
CASSGTGAEQETQYF	TGTGCCAGCAGTGGGACAGGGGCCGAACAAGAGACCCAGTACTTC	TRBD1	-	TRBV2	TRBJ2-5
CASSREGRRGASEAFF	TGTGCCAGCAGCCGAGAAGGCCGTAGGGGTGCGTCTGAAGCTTTCTTT	-	-	TRBV5-5	TRBJ1-1
CASSTRLAGEQYF	TGTGCCAGCAGCACCCGACTAGCGGGGGAGCAGTACTTC	TRBD2	-	TRBV11-2	TRBJ2-7
CASSPREEQFF	TGTGCCAGCAGTCCCCGGGAAGAGCAGTTCTTC	-	-	TRBV28	TRBJ2-1
CASSVQGYEQFF	TGTGCCAGCAGCGTACAGGGGTATGAGCAGTTCTTC	TRBD1	-	TRBV7-3	TRBJ2-1
CAWSVMGQGLIRTTIYF	TGTGCCTGGAGTGTTATGGGACAGGGTCTAATCCGAACCACCATATATTTT	TRBD1	-	TRBV30	TRBJ1-3
CASSALGQGFDEQYF	TGTGCCAGCAGCGCCCTGGGACAGGGGTTTGACGAGCAGTACTTC	TRBD1	-	TRBV7-3	TRBJ2-7
CASRGRDSNQPQHF	TGTGCCAGCAGGGGGCGTGATAGCAATCAGCCCCAGCATTTT	-	-	TRBV6-5	TRBJ1-5
CASSYGLGEGTFF	TGTGCCAGCAGTTACGGGTTGGGCGAGGGAACTTTCTTT	-	-	TRBV6-5	TRBJ1-1
CSVKSPYEQYF	TGCAGCGTTAAAAGTCCTTACGAGCAGTACTTC	-	once	TRBV29-1	TRBJ2-7
CASSLLAQTGVAGYGYTF	TGTGCCAGCAGCTTATTAGCCCAGACAGGGGTTGCTGGCTATGGCTACACCTTC	TRBD1	once	TRBV7-2	TRBJ1-2
CASLARGGEQFF	TGTGCCAGCCTGGCTCGGGGGGGTGAGCAGTTCTTC	TRBD2	-	TRBV27	TRBJ2-1
CASSPIWTDTQYF	TGTGCCAGCAGCCCGATTTGGACAGATACGCAGTATTTT	-	-	TRBV7-2	TRBJ2-3
CAISERGGRNTEAFF	TGTGCCATCAGTGAGAGAGGCGGCAGGAACACTGAAGCTTTCTTT	-	-	TRBV10-3	TRBJ1-1
CALRGVVERVVSYEQYF	TGCGCTCTCCGGGGGGTTGTCGAGCGGGTGGTGTCCTACGAGCAGTACTTC	TRBD2	-	TRBV10-1	TRBJ2-7
CASIAQPGQLNNQPQHF	TGTGCCAGTATCGCCCAACCGGGACAGTTAAACAATCAGCCCCAGCATTTT	TRBD1	-	TRBV19	TRBJ1-5
CASSSPFGTALGGGVGEQYF	TGTGCCAGCAGCTCCCCCTTTGGGACAGCGTTAGGAGGTGGGGTTGGCGAGCAGTACTTC	TRBD1	-	TRBV7-3	TRBJ2-7
CACSRQGMHEQFF	TGTGCCTGTTCGAGACAGGGAATGCATGAGCAGTTCTTC	TRBD1	-	TRBV30	TRBJ2-1
CAWRGAGVGGEQFF	TGTGCCTGGAGGGGAGCGGGAGTGGGCGGAGAGCAGTTCTTC	TRBD2	-	TRBV30	TRBJ2-1
CASSQETGNTIYF	TGCGCCAGCAGCCAAGAAACTGGAAACACCATATATTTT	-	-	TRBV4-3	TRBJ1-3
CASSVTGGQETQYF	TGTGCCAGCAGCGTAACTGGAGGGCAAGAGACCCAGTACTTC	-	few	TRBV9	TRBJ2-5
CASSLGDRGTQETQYF	TGTGCCAGCAGCTTAGGTGACAGGGGGACCCAAGAGACCCAGTACTTC	TRBD1	-	TRBV7-9	TRBJ2-5
CASFGRPSTEAFF	TGTGCCAGTTTCGGGAGGCCGAGCACTGAAGCTTTCTTT	-	-	TRBV2	TRBJ1-1
CASSRDGPYEQYF	TGTGCCAGCAGCAGGGACGGCCCCTACGAGCAGTACTTC	-	-	TRBV14	TRBJ2-7
CAWRRDNNSPLHF	TGTGCCTGGAGAAGAGACAATAATTCACCCCTCCACTTT	-	-	TRBV30	TRBJ1-6
CASSYSTDYGYTF	TGTGCCAGCAGTTACTCTACAGACTATGGCTACACCTTC	-	once	TRBV6-6	TRBJ1-2
CASSLVAGGNYEQYF	TGTGCCAGCAGCTTGGTCGCGGGAGGGAACTACGAGCAGTACTTC	TRBD2	-	TRBV5-6	TRBJ2-7